Below are 26 T cell receptor beta chains sequenced from a single sample in a study of blood T cell repertoires in COVID-19 (dated by TCRdb to about 2020). Library prep was done by the immunoSEQ multiplex PCR assay. TCRdb stores this immuneACCESS table with in-frame sequences only. Part of the clones is absent; in the studies checked, under half of the shortfall reflects unresolved V genes, and no reason is known for the rest. This sample comprises around 330,000 clones, roughly 88% of them detected only once. Under 2% of the sample is in the top ten clones. Sample: peripheral blood. The receptors come from a woman aged 25 to 39 with COVID-19, enrolled during active disease.

This clone turned up a few times. The sample carries other DNA sequences with the same CDR3. V and J are TRBV19 and TRBJ2-7; perhaps TRBD1 as D (5 bases). CDR1 and CDR2 (germline): LNHDA, SQIVND (reference sequence). V shed 3 bases and J shed 3 bases, with 9 bases lying between them. This CDR3 contains 13 residues. CDR3 residues: CASSIGQGYEQYV. CDR3 bases: TGTGCCAGTAGTATTGGGCAGGGCTACGAGCAGTACGTC.

J is TRBJ2-7 and V is TRBV7-9; 9 bases match TRBD1. This CDR3 has 15 residues. Germline CDR1 SEHNR, CDR2 FQNEAQ (reference sequence). V was clipped by 4 bases and J by 3 bases; unmatched bases: 7. CDR3 loop: CASSWPGQGLYEQYF. The CDR3 DNA reads TGTGCCAGCAGCTGGCCGGGACAGGGACTCTACGAGCAGTACTTC.

The chain uses TRBV6-6 and TRBJ1-1; D is unresolved. The germline V and J ends were trimmed by 1 base and 1 base, with 13 bases remaining between them. CDR3 length equals 16 residues. Germline-derived CDR1 and CDR2 are MNHNY and SVGAGI (reference sequence). The CDR3 sequence is CASSYWRQRENTEAFF. CDR3 DNA sequence: TGTGCCAGCAGTTACTGGAGGCAAAGAGAGAACACTGAAGCTTTCTTT.

The V gene is TRBV5-5, the J gene TRBJ1-2, with D possibly TRBD1 on 6 matching bases. This CDR3 spans 15 amino acids. Germline CDR1 is SGHKS and CDR2 is YYEKEE (reference sequence). V was shortened by 4 bases and J by 1 base, with 14 bases between the two germline ends. Here the CDR3 DNA reads TGTGCCAGCAGCGCCCCAGTAGGGGGTAACTATGGCTACACCTTC. It specifies CASSAPVGGNYGYTF. The full variable domain, with the rest looked up from reference TRBV5-5 and TRBJ1-2, is DAGVTQSPTHLIKTRGQQVTLRCSPISGHKSVSWYQQVLGQGPQFIFQYYEKEERGRGNFPDRFSARQFPNYSSELNVNALLLGDSALYLCASSAPVGGNYGYTFGSGTRLTVV.

Regarding this clone: Sequence at one end of the junction differs from germline and may be a read error. Here the CDR3 reads CASSYLAFRSF. The CDR3 DNA reads as TGTGCCAGCAGTTACTTAGCCTTCCGGTCGTTT. The chain couples TRBV6-2 or TRBV6-3 to TRBJ2-3; no definite D call. The CDR3 extends over 11 amino acids. The germline CDR1 and CDR2 sequences are MNHEY and SVGEGT.

This chain links TRBV7-2 with TRBJ1-4; D not certain. Per germline, CDR1 SGHTA and CDR2 FQGNSA. CDR3 length equals 13 residues. The ends were cut back, 6 bases at V and 7 bases at J, with 12 bases in the middle. The CDR3 nucleotides are TGTGCCAGCAGTATGGGCGGGATTGAAAAACTGTTTTTT. The encoded protein is CASSMGGIEKLFF.

The rearrangement links TRBV19 to TRBJ1-4; D uncertain. Trimming stripped 3 bases from V and 7 bases from J, with 9 bases between. The length of the CDR3 is 13 residues. CDR1 and CDR2 (germline): LNHDA, SQIVND (reference sequence). The CDR3 here is CASSIRWAEKLFF. As DNA, the CDR3 is TGTGCCAGTAGTATCCGGTGGGCTGAAAAACTGTTTTTT.

The chain employs TRBV5-4 and TRBJ2-7; 8 nucleotides match TRBD2. There are 16 residues in the CDR3. Unmatched junction bases numbered 11, after V lost 4 bases and J lost 2 bases. Germline CDR1 and CDR2: SGHNT and YYREEE (reference sequence). The CDR3 DNA reads TGTGCCAGCAGCCCCTCGGCCGGGAGGGTAACCTACGAGCAGTACTTC. This sequence encodes CASSPSAGRVTYEQYF. Together with reference TRBV5-4 and TRBJ2-7, the CDR3 gives the full variable domain: ETGVTQSPTHLIKTRGQQVTLRCSSQSGHNTVSWYQQALGQGPQFIFQYYREEENGRGNFPPRFSGLQFPNYSSELNVNALELDDSALYLCASSPSAGRVTYEQYFGPGTRLTVT.

The genes are TRBV2 and TRBJ1-3, with TRBD1 identical over 9 bases. The length of the CDR3 is 15 residues. With 7 bases clipped from V and 4 bases from J, the junction kept 8 bases outside the gene matches. Germline V gene sequence: CDR1 SNHLY, CDR2 FYNNEI. The CDR3 bases are TGTGCCAGCACCGAACAGGGGGCGCTGGGAAACACCATATATTTT. Protein sequence: CASTEQGALGNTIYF.

A single count supports this clone. The gene calls are TRBV24-1 and TRBJ2-2; no firm D call. The CDR3 sequence is 14 residues long. Between the trimmed V and J ends, which lost 5 bases and 2 bases, there was a span of 8 bases. Germline V gene data show CDR1 as KGHDR and CDR2 as SFDVKD. CDR3 DNA sequence: TGTGCCACCAGTGGTGAGGTCAACACCGGGGAGCTGTTTTTT. Translated, it gives CATSGEVNTGELFF.

This chain joins TRBV7-2 and TRBJ2-3; D not certain. The V end was cut by 1 base, the J end by 1 base, with 9 bases between. This CDR3 has 15 residues. The V gene's germline CDR1 is SGHTA and CDR2 FQGNSA. The CDR3 DNA reads as TGTGCCAGCAGCTTAGGGCCGGGTCGCACAGATACGCAGTATTTT. Protein sequence: CASSLGPGRTDTQYF.

The rearrangement joins TRBV7-3 to TRBJ1-5; D may be TRBD1 (6 bases). CDR1 SGHTA and CDR2 FQGTGA come from the germline V gene. CDR3 length equals 14 residues. Trimming stripped 5 bases from V and 7 bases from J, with 15 bases between. DNA for the CDR3: TGTGCCAGCAGCCCCCAGGGGTGGGGGCAGCCCCAGCATTTT. Its translation is CASSPQGWGQPQHF. Complete variable domain (other parts from reference TRBV7-3 and TRBJ1-5): GAGVSQTPSNKVTEKGKYVELRCDPISGHTALYWYRQSLGQGPEFLIYFQGTGAADDSGLPNDRFFAVRPEGSVSTLKIQRTERGDSAVYLCASSPQGWGQPQHFGDGTRLSIL.

The chain joins TRBV15 to TRBJ1-5; D is ambiguous. Germline assignment: CDR1 LNHNV and CDR2 YYDKDF (reference sequence). The CDR3 sequence is 12 residues long. V dropped 0 bases and J dropped 12 bases, with 9 bases sitting between them. The CDR3 here is CATSRDRRIQHF. CDR3 coding DNA: TGTGCCACCAGCAGAGATCGGAGGATCCAGCATTTT.

The chain combines TRBV19 with TRBJ2-7; 7 nucleotides match TRBD1. CDR1 is LNHDA, CDR2 SQIVND, per germline (reference sequence). The V and J ends lost 2 bases and 3 bases, in that order; junction bases with no gene match: 7. This CDR3 spans 15 amino acids. The CDR3 DNA follows: TGTGCCAGTAGTATAAAGTCGGACAGGTTCTACGAGCAGTACTTC. Its protein product is CASSIKSDRFYEQYF.

This clone was found a few times. This chain connects TRBV4-2 to TRBJ2-5; 8 nucleotides match TRBD2. V lost 0 bases, J lost 4 bases, and 10 bases stayed unmatched. This CDR3 comprises 17 residues. CDR1 is LGHNA and CDR2 is YNFKEQ in the germline V gene. The CDR3 loop reads CASSQDGSGGLRETQYF. The CDR3 nucleotides read TGTGCCAGCAGCCAAGATGGATCGGGGGGGCTTAGAGAGACCCAGTACTTC.

The V and J genes are TRBV27 and TRBJ2-1; tentative D call: TRBD2 (6 bases). Trimming removed 2 bases from V and 7 bases from J, with 12 bases in between. Germline CDR1 reads MNHEY; CDR2 reads SMNVEV (reference sequence). The CDR3 sequence is 14 residues long. CDR3 nucleotides: TGTGCCAGCAGTTTAGTTCTGGGGAGGAATGAGCAGTTCTTC. It translates to CASSLVLGRNEQFF.

The rearrangement uses TRBV19 and TRBJ2-1, with 14 bases that match TRBD2. The CDR3 covers 19 residues. Trimming at V came to 2 bases and at J to 1 base, leaving 7 bases not matched to a gene. The V gene's germline CDR1 is LNHDA and CDR2 SQIVND (reference sequence). The chain's CDR3 is CASSISGGLAGESYNEQFF. The CDR3 DNA reads as TGTGCCAGTAGTATATCTGGGGGACTAGCGGGGGAATCCTACAATGAGCAGTTCTTC.

V and J are TRBV6-2 or TRBV6-3 and TRBJ1-1; D remains ambiguous. This CDR3 has 13 residues. V lost 0 bases and J lost 1, with 3 bases in between. Germline-derived CDR1 and CDR2 are MNHEY and SVGEGT. The CDR3 DNA reads TGTGCCAGCAGTTACTCTAAGAACACTGAAGCTTTCTTT. This sequence encodes CASSYSKNTEAFF.

V gene TRBV18 combines with J gene TRBJ2-2; 7 nucleotides agree with TRBD1. The V segment lost 4 bases and the J segment 3 bases; nucleotides outside the gene matches: 5. The germline gives CDR1 KGHSH, CDR2 LQKENI. This CDR3 spans 15 amino acids. Written as DNA, the CDR3 is TGTGCCAGCTCACGCCGACAGGGAGACACCGGGGAGCTGTTTTTT. It encodes CASSRRQGDTGELFF.

V and J are TRBV28 and TRBJ1-5; D remains unclear. The CDR3 spans 14 residues. In germline, CDR1 is MDHEN, CDR2 SYDVKM. Trimming took off 3 bases at V and 0 bases at J, with 6 bases between the two ends. The CDR3 sequence is CASSLRFSNQPQHF. CDR3 nucleotides: TGTGCCAGCAGTTTGAGGTTTAGCAATCAGCCCCAGCATTTT.

V gene TRBV7-9 combines with J gene TRBJ2-7; D is unclear. V lost 5 bases and J 3 bases, leaving 8 bases between the germline ends. Per the germline V gene, CDR1 is SEHNR and CDR2 is FQNEAQ (reference sequence). The CDR3 has 12 amino acids. The CDR3 here is CASSHADYEQYF. For the CDR3, the DNA is TGTGCCAGCAGCCATGCGGACTACGAGCAGTACTTC. Supplemented by reference TRBV7-9 and TRBJ2-7, the full variable domain reads DTGVSQNPRHKITKRGQNVTFRCDPISEHNRLYWYRQTLGQGPEFLTYFQNEAQLEKSRLLSDRFSAERPKGSFSTLEIQRTEQGDSAMYLCASSHADYEQYFGPGTRLTVT.

The genes are TRBV13 and TRBJ1-4; D is possibly TRBD1 (6 bases). CDR1 is PRHDT and CDR2 is FYEKMQ in the germline V gene (reference sequence). The length of the CDR3 is 15 residues. V shed 5 bases and J shed 7 bases, with 17 bases lying between them. The CDR3 loop is CASSQRDTGREKLFF. CDR3 sequence (DNA): TGTGCCAGCAGCCAACGGGACACTGGACGTGAAAAACTGTTTTTT.

The V gene is TRBV7-9, the J gene TRBJ2-3; 7 bases align to TRBD1. The trim removed 6 bases at V and 2 bases at J, leaving 8 bases unmatched. The V gene's germline CDR1 is SEHNR and CDR2 FQNEAQ (reference sequence). The CDR3 length is 15 residues. CDR3 region: CASRGDSDSTDTQYF. CDR3 nucleotide sequence: TGTGCCAGCAGGGGGGACAGCGATTCCACAGATACGCAGTATTTT.

The chain uses TRBV7-6 and TRBJ2-1; 8 bases align to TRBD2. CDR1 is SGHVS and CDR2 is FNYEAQ in the germline V gene. The V segment lost 3 bases and the J segment 3 bases; nucleotides outside the gene matches: 10. The CDR3 is 17 amino acids. CDR3 in amino acids: CASSFSRRGAHYNEQFF. CDR3 sequence (DNA): TGTGCCAGCAGCTTTTCGAGGCGGGGGGCACACTACAATGAGCAGTTCTTC. The complete variable domain, with remaining parts taken from reference TRBV7-6 and TRBJ2-1, reads GAGVSQSPRYKVTKRGQDVALRCDPISGHVSLYWYRQALGQGPEFLTYFNYEAQQDKSGLPNDRFSAERPEGSISTLTIQRTEQRDSAMYRCASSFSRRGAHYNEQFFGPGTRLTVL.

The chain carries TRBV27 and TRBJ1-1; 7 nucleotides align to TRBD1. Per germline, CDR1 MNHEY and CDR2 SMNVEV (reference sequence). The CDR3 totals 15 residues. The J segment lost 1 base and the V segment lost 7 bases, leaving 9 bases of the junction unmatched. The CDR3 bases are TGTGCCAGCACCCCTACAGGGGCAGGGAACACTGAAGCTTTCTTT. Translated: CASTPTGAGNTEAFF.

J is TRBJ1-3 and V is TRBV7-8, with a weak D call TRBD1 (5 bases). The CDR3 length is 16 residues. CDR1 is SGHVS and CDR2 is FQNEAQ in the germline V gene. Between the trimmed V and J ends, which lost 5 bases and 0 bases, there was a span of 14 bases. The CDR3 DNA reads TGTGCCAGCAGCCTAAATCGACAGTACTCTGGAAACACCATATATTTT. It encodes CASSLNRQYSGNTIYF.